This paragraph reports one T cell receptor beta chain. What it recognizes is unknown. This specimen belongs to a study of early stage breast cancer tumors. Study details: Most invasive tumors, about 75% of the 16, were ER+/PR+/HER2-. Each sample averaged approximately 10-fold read coverage. Study results and limitations: In most of the 16 patients, blood comparison separated tumor from normal breast.

Clones were sequenced by immunoSEQ multiplex PCR, and TCRdb holds only the in-frame ones, with some missing. The sample contains 65,000 to 75,000 clones, 75% to 90% of which appear only once. The germline CDR1 and CDR2 sequences are SGHNT and YYREEE (reference sequence). The CDR3 extends over 14 amino acids. Germline trimming cut 3 bases from V and 0 bases from J; bases unmatched to any gene: 2. Input material: blood. This rearrangement joins TRBV5-4 to TRBJ2-7; 8 bases map to TRBD1. This clonotype was obtained from a person in their 40s with breast cancer. The chain's CDR3 is CASSWDRYSYEQYF. As DNA, the CDR3 is TGTGCCAGCAGCTGGGACAGGTACTCCTACGAGCAGTACTTC.